The entry that follows covers one TCR beta chain sequence. Germline CDR1 and CDR2: WNHNN and SYGVQD (reference sequence). The junction had 6 bases not matched to a gene; V was cut back by 4 bases and J by 6 bases. This CDR3 is built from 16 residues. The data were taken from a study of control samples from healthy donors and cancer patients. Using immunoSEQ multiplex PCR, the repertoire was profiled, and TCRdb retains in-frame clones only, with some absent. This sample carries about 47,000 clones, 80% of them seen once, and the ten largest clones take 10%. The rearrangement uses TRBV10-1 and TRBJ2-1; 13 positions match TRBD2. This clonotype was obtained from a man aged 70 or older in good health. The sample taken for sequencing was blood. CDR3 DNA sequence: TGCGCCAGCAGTGGTGTTGGGACTAGCGGGACCAATGAGCAGTTCTTC. It encodes CASSGVGTSGTNEQFF.